What follows are 31 T cell receptor beta chains derived from one specimen sequenced in a study of shared clonotypes between healthy human individuals. Sequencing used immunoSEQ multiplex PCR; TCRdb keeps in-frame clones, though not all of them. This sample yields about 600,000 clones, of which approximately 97% are seen a single time; about 0.06% belongs to the top ten. Material: naive CD4+ T cells sorted from blood. Subset specified: CD45RA+ positively selected. Receptor source: a young woman in good health.

The chain has TRBV5-6 and TRBJ2-7, with 8 bases identical to TRBD2. V dropped 4 bases and J dropped 7; count of bases not matched to a gene: 4. The length of the CDR3 is 12 residues. Germline CDR1 SGHDT, CDR2 YYEEEE. In DNA, the CDR3 is TGTGCCAGCAGCAGGACTAGCTTTGAGCAGTACTTC. As protein: CASSRTSFEQYF.

The gene calls are TRBV6-1 and TRBJ2-5; either TRBD1 or TRBD2 may supply D (6 bases each). Per the germline V gene, CDR1 is MNHNS and CDR2 is SASEGT. Trimming removed 2 bases at V and 4 bases at J, with 17 bases between. This CDR3 region has 16 residues. The CDR3 here is CASSEWGHGGGETQYF. In DNA form, the CDR3 reads TGTGCCAGCAGTGAATGGGGTCATGGAGGGGGAGAGACCCAGTACTTC.

This clone was seen just once. The chain is built from TRBV28 and TRBJ1-1; D might be TRBD1 (6 bases). Per germline, CDR1 MDHEN and CDR2 SYDVKM. V shed 4 bases and J shed 2 bases, with 11 bases lying between them. The CDR3 is made up of 14 amino acids. The CDR3 coding sequence is TGTGCCAGCAGTTCGAAACAGGGAAACACTGAAGCTTTCTTT. Protein product: CASSSKQGNTEAFF.

DNA for the CDR3: TGTGCCAGCAGTGAAGAGGGACTAGCGTCTGGGGAGCAGTACTTC. It translates to CASSEEGLASGEQYF. This chain links TRBV6-1 with TRBJ2-7, with 10 bases aligning to TRBD2. Germline V gene sequence: CDR1 MNHNS, CDR2 SASEGT. The CDR3 spans 15 residues. J gave up 7 bases and V 1 base, and 7 bases lay outside the gene matches.

The rearrangement uses TRBV7-9 and TRBJ1-3, with D perhaps TRBD1 (6 bases). The CDR3 contains 14 residues. The germline V gene encodes CDR1 SEHNR and CDR2 FQNEAQ (reference sequence). With 6 bases removed from V and 3 bases from J, the gap between germline ends came to 12 bases. The CDR3 DNA reads as TGTGCCAGCAGTTCCACAGGGTTTGGAAACACCATATATTTT. Its translation is CASSSTGFGNTIYF.

This rearrangement joins TRBV28 to TRBJ2-3, with D unresolved. CDR3 length: 14 residues. Germline V CDR1 and CDR2: MDHEN, SYDVKM. The V gene lost 2 bases and the J gene lost 6 bases, with 12 bases spanning the gap. The CDR3 loop is CASSLLGIGDTQYF. Here the CDR3 DNA reads TGTGCCAGCAGTTTACTGGGGATAGGGGATACGCAGTATTTT.

This sequence joins TRBV6-5 and TRBJ1-1; D uncertain. CDR1 is MNHEY, CDR2 SVGAGI, per germline. Trimming removed 0 bases at V and 5 bases at J, with 7 bases between. The CDR3 runs to 13 residues. The CDR3 bases are TGTGCCAGCAGTTACTCGGTAGGGACTGAAGCTTTCTTT. Translated, it gives CASSYSVGTEAFF.

This sequence joins TRBV28 and TRBJ2-7, with D perhaps TRBD2 (5 bases). CDR3 length: 14 residues. CDR1 MDHEN and CDR2 SYDVKM come from the germline V gene. V was cut by 4 bases and J by 2 bases, with 12 bases left in between. The CDR3 DNA reads TGTGCCAGCAGTTCTTGGGAGACGACCTACGAGCAGTACTTC. Encoded protein: CASSSWETTYEQYF. The variable domain in full, with the rest retrieved from reference TRBV28 and TRBJ2-7, is DVKVTQSSRYLVKRTGEKVFLECVQDMDHENMFWYRQDPGLGLRLIYFSYDVKMKEKGDIPEGYSVSREKKERFSLILESASTNQTSMYLCASSSWETTYEQYFGPGTRLTVT.

The CDR3 region has the DNA TGTGCCTGGAGCGCAGGGGCCGTGAGCTCCTACGAGCAGTACTTC. It encodes CAWSAGAVSSYEQYF. The chain links TRBV30 to TRBJ2-7; D is perhaps TRBD1 (6 bases). V was trimmed by 3 bases and J by 0 bases, leaving 15 bases between them. Per germline, CDR1 GTSNPN and CDR2 SVGIG (reference sequence). The CDR3 is made up of 15 amino acids.

V gene TRBV7-2 combines with J gene TRBJ2-1; tentatively, D is TRBD1 or TRBD2 (5 bases each). The germline V and J ends were trimmed by 4 bases and 6 bases, with 16 bases remaining between them. CDR1 and CDR2 from the germline V gene are SGHTA and FQGNSA. This CDR3 contains 15 residues. CDR3 residues: CASSWGRRGGNEQFF. CDR3 sequence (DNA): TGTGCCAGCAGCTGGGGCCGTCGGGGTGGCAATGAGCAGTTCTTC.

The chain combines TRBV6-1 with TRBJ2-1, with 9 bases aligning to TRBD1. The CDR3 is made up of 13 amino acids. V shed 6 bases and J 8 bases; nucleotides not matched to a gene: 5. Germline-derived CDR1 and CDR2 are MNHNS and SASEGT. The CDR3 DNA is TGTGCCAGCAGGGTGACAGGGGGGGATGAGCAGTTCTTC. As protein: CASRVTGGDEQFF.

The chain has TRBV6-5 and TRBJ1-1; D gene unclear. Germline values: CDR1 MNHEY, CDR2 SVGAGI. V was cut by 2 bases and J by 1 base, with 14 bases left in between. The CDR3 consists of 16 residues. CDR3 amino acids: CASSYVSVGRNTEAFF. The CDR3 nucleotides are TGTGCCAGCAGTTACGTTTCCGTCGGGAGGAACACTGAAGCTTTCTTT.

The chain employs TRBV19 and TRBJ1-5; TRBD1 matches at 7 bases. Looked up from germline, CDR1 is LNHDA and CDR2 is SQIVND (reference sequence). The CDR3 length is 15 residues. V shed 6 bases, J shed 0 bases, and the junction held 5 bases outside the gene matches. The CDR3 loop is CASRRTGDSNQPQHF. CDR3 in DNA: TGTGCCAGTAGGAGGACAGGCGATAGCAATCAGCCCCAGCATTTT.

V gene TRBV6-1 combines with J gene TRBJ2-7; TRBD2 agrees at 8 bases. The CDR3 extends over 15 amino acids. The ends lost 3 bases at V and 3 bases at J; junction bases unmatched: 7. Germline V gene lookup returns CDR1 MNHNS and CDR2 SASEGT. The CDR3: CASSDRTSSNYEQYF. The CDR3 DNA is TGTGCCAGCAGTGATAGGACTAGCTCCAACTACGAGCAGTACTTC.

The chain joins TRBV19 to TRBJ2-1; perhaps TRBD2 as D (5 bases). V was trimmed by 6 bases and J by 2 bases, leaving 8 bases between them. The germline V gene has CDR1 LNHDA and CDR2 SQIVND (reference sequence). CDR3 length equals 13 residues. In DNA form, the CDR3 reads TGTGCCAGTAGCCCCGGGACCTACAATGAGCAGTTCTTC. Amino acid sequence: CASSPGTYNEQFF.

This clone was seen once. The chain carries TRBV21-1 and TRBJ2-7; TRBD1 reflects the table's D call only, with no check against the DNA. TRBV21-1 is a documented pseudogene. This CDR3 comprises 15 residues. The CDR3 bases are TGTGCCAGCAGCAAATTTCGACAGGGATCCTACGAGCAGTACTTC. Its protein is CASSKFRQGSYEQYF.

This clone was observed once. This chain links TRBV4-1 with TRBJ2-1; 8 bases match TRBD2. Trimming cost V 3 bases and J 4 bases; bases outside gene matches: 11. The germline V gene encodes CDR1 MGHRA and CDR2 YSYEKL. The CDR3 extends over 17 amino acids. The CDR3: CASSHSRAGVAYNEQFF. CDR3 sequence (DNA): TGCGCCAGCAGCCATTCCCGAGCGGGAGTTGCATACAATGAGCAGTTCTTC.

The chain recombines TRBV28 with TRBJ2-7, with 8 bases matching TRBD1. There are 15 residues in the CDR3. V was pared by 5 bases and J by 0 bases, with 6 bases of the junction left unmatched. Germline CDR1 is MDHEN and CDR2 is SYDVKM. The CDR3: CASSGPTGASYEQYF. CDR3 bases: TGTGCCAGCAGTGGACCGACAGGGGCCTCCTACGAGCAGTACTTC.

V and J are TRBV2 and TRBJ2-7; D is unresolved. With 8 bases removed from V and 2 bases from J, the gap between germline ends came to 10 bases. This CDR3 contains 12 residues. Germline CDR1 reads SNHLY; CDR2 reads FYNNEI. The CDR3 DNA is TGTGCCAGCTCCCGGACGGCCTACGAGCAGTACTTC. It encodes CASSRTAYEQYF.

The rearrangement joins TRBV5-1 to TRBJ2-7; D is perhaps TRBD1 (6 bases). CDR1 and CDR2 (germline): SGHRS, YFSETQ. The V gene lost 4 bases and the J gene lost 4 bases, with 12 bases spanning the gap. This CDR3 is built from 13 residues. In DNA, the CDR3 is TGCGCCAGCAGCCTCCACACAGGGTACGAGCAGTACTTC. Its translation: CASSLHTGYEQYF.

The V and J genes are TRBV7-2 and TRBJ2-7, with TRBD1 matching over 7 bases. CDR3 length: 15 amino acids. Germline V gives CDR1 SGHTA, CDR2 FQGNSA. V was pared by 5 bases and J by 2 bases, with 9 bases of the junction left unmatched. This CDR3 reads CASSLRWGQTYEQYF. The CDR3 coding sequence is TGTGCCAGCAGCCTCAGGTGGGGACAGACCTACGAGCAGTACTTC.

The chain couples TRBV6-1 to TRBJ2-5; possible D gene TRBD2, 7 bases. Trimming removed 6 bases from V and 3 bases from J, with 17 bases in between. CDR3 length: 15 amino acids. Germline CDR1 reads MNHNS; CDR2 reads SASEGT. This CDR3 reads CASRRRGAGEETQYF. The CDR3, as DNA: TGTGCCAGCAGGAGGAGGGGGGCGGGGGAAGAGACCCAGTACTTC.

The rearrangement uses TRBV19 and TRBJ2-2; 12 positions match TRBD2. Germline values: CDR1 LNHDA, CDR2 SQIVND (reference sequence). With V trimmed by 6 bases and J by 6 bases, 2 bases remained unmatched. This CDR3 comprises 14 residues. CDR3 sequence (DNA): TGTGCCAGTAGATCTAGCGGGAGGGCCGGGGAGCTGTTTTTT. Amino acids: CASRSSGRAGELFF.

The chain recombines TRBV29-1 with TRBJ1-1; D remains ambiguous. The CDR3 has 12 residues. Trimming pared 7 bases from V and 8 bases from J, leaving 17 bases between. The germline CDR1 and CDR2 sequences are SQVTM and ANQGSEA. The CDR3 DNA is TGCAGCGGGCTAGGGCAGGTCCAAGAAGCTTTCTTT. This codes for CSGLGQVQEAFF.

The chain is built from TRBV27 and TRBJ2-1, with TRBD2 matching 11 bases. The length of the CDR3 is 15 residues. CDR1 is MNHEY, CDR2 SMNVEV, per germline (reference sequence). V shed 7 bases, J shed 7 bases, and the junction held 9 bases outside the gene matches. CDR3 loop: CASTRTSGPRNEQFF. Written as DNA, the CDR3 is TGTGCCAGCACCAGGACTAGCGGGCCCCGTAATGAGCAGTTCTTC.

The chain couples TRBV29-1 to TRBJ2-1; no definite D call. V lost 6 bases, J lost 2 bases, and 5 bases lay in between. The CDR3 has 11 amino acids. CDR1 and CDR2 (germline): SQVTM, ANQGSEA. The CDR3 region is CSVTTYNEQFF. CDR3 in DNA: TGCAGCGTAACAACCTACAATGAGCAGTTCTTC.

The CDR3 region has the DNA TGTGCCAGCAGCTCGGGACTAGCGGGAGAGAGCGGGGAGCTGTTTTTT. Protein: CASSSGLAGESGELFF. The rearrangement uses TRBV5-8 and TRBJ2-2, with TRBD2 identical over 14 bases. The CDR3 covers 16 residues. Germline CDR1 SGHTS, CDR2 YDEGEE. V shed 3 bases and J 7 bases; nucleotides not matched to a gene: 5.

To note about this clone: This sample also contains other DNA sequences that code for the same CDR3. The chain carries TRBV11-3 and TRBJ2-1; 8 nucleotides agree with TRBD2. The J segment lost 3 bases and the V segment lost 3 bases, leaving 1 base of the junction unmatched. Germline loops: CDR1 SGHNT, CDR2 YENEEA. The CDR3 consists of 14 residues. The CDR3: CASSLSGSYNEQFF. Written as DNA, the CDR3 is TGTGCCAGCAGCTTGAGCGGGAGCTACAATGAGCAGTTCTTC.

The chain uses TRBV2 and TRBJ2-7; D is unresolved. Per the germline V gene, CDR1 is SNHLY and CDR2 is FYNNEI. The CDR3 spans 13 residues. Trimming shortened V by 5 bases and J by 6 bases, and 14 bases separated the two germline ends. CDR3 DNA: TGTGCCAGCAGTACTTTCCAGGAAGGCGAGCAGTACTTC. This sequence encodes CASSTFQEGEQYF.

The V gene is TRBV29-1, the J gene TRBJ1-1, with D unclear. Deletions cut 8 bases from V and 1 base from J, with 11 bases between. Looked up from germline, CDR1 is SQVTM and CDR2 is ANQGSEA. CDR3 length equals 12 residues. DNA for the CDR3: TGCAGCCTGGGAGGAGGGAACACTGAAGCTTTCTTT. It encodes CSLGGGNTEAFF. Filled out from reference TRBV29-1 and TRBJ1-1, the complete variable domain reads SAVISQKPSRDICQRGTSLTIQCQVDSQVTMMFWYRQQPGQSLTLIATANQGSEATYESGFVIDKFPISRPNLTFSTLTVSNMSPEDSSIYLCSLGGGNTEAFFGQGTRLTVV.

The count of this clone is one. The genes are TRBV6-1 and TRBJ1-5, with a tentative D call TRBD1 (6 bases). V shed 9 bases and J shed 1 base, with 13 bases lying between them. From germline, CDR1 is MNHNS and CDR2 SASEGT. The CDR3 spans 14 residues. In DNA form, the CDR3 reads TGTGCCAGTGTACTAACAGGGAGCAATCAGCCCCAGCATTTT. Protein product: CASVLTGSNQPQHF.